Below, 21 T cell receptor beta chains from the same sample are listed, as sequenced in a study of cytomegalovirus exposure and HLA in healthy donors. PCR primers comprised 60 Vbeta and 13 Jbeta primers. Clones were sequenced by immunoSEQ multiplex PCR, and TCRdb holds only the in-frame ones, with some missing. The repertoire holds approximately 70,000 clones, with roughly 74% as singletons. Sequenced material: PBMCs. The receptors come from a human donor in good health.

The CDR3 sequence is CAWTRGKGTEAFF. The CDR3 region has the DNA TGTGCCTGGACTAGGGGTAAGGGCACTGAAGCTTTCTTT. The chain has TRBV30 and TRBJ1-1; TRBD1 might be the D (5 bases). CDR1 and CDR2 (germline): GTSNPN, SVGIG (reference sequence). The CDR3 length is 13 residues. V was clipped by 4 bases and J by 4 bases, with 13 bases between them.

Only a few counts were recorded for this clone. The V call is TRBV6-5, the J call TRBJ2-7; 8 bases are shared with TRBD1. Trimming took 2 bases from V and 3 from J; bases not matched to a gene: 6. The CDR3 contains 15 residues. Germline CDR1 MNHEY, CDR2 SVGAGI. The CDR3 coding sequence is TGTGCCAGCAGTTACACCGGGACAGGAGACTACGAGCAGTACTTC. It codes for CASSYTGTGDYEQYF.

In its sample, this clone was seen a few times. Other DNA sequences of this sample code for an identical CDR3. This sequence joins TRBV19 and TRBJ1-2, with 7 bases fitting TRBD1. The CDR3 has 14 residues. V lost 1 base and J lost 4; bases outside the gene matches: 3. From germline, CDR1 is LNHDA and CDR2 SQIVND (reference sequence). The CDR3: CASSIGQGGYGYTF. The CDR3 DNA follows: TGTGCCAGTAGTATAGGACAGGGCGGCTATGGCTACACCTTC.

This clone showed up just a few times. The chain employs TRBV6-6 and TRBJ2-5; D is ambiguous. V was cut by 6 bases and J by 5 bases, with 16 bases left in between. Germline-derived CDR1 and CDR2 are MNHNY and SVGAGI (reference sequence). CDR3 length equals 14 residues. The CDR3 DNA sequence: TGTGCCAGCAGGCCCGAACGAGTATCGGAGACCCAGTACTTC. Translated, it gives CASRPERVSETQYF.

This clone was counted once. The rearrangement joins TRBV5-1 to TRBJ1-1; 9 nucleotides line up with TRBD1. The CDR3 has 16 residues. The germline gives CDR1 SGHRS, CDR2 YFSETQ. Germline trimming cut 4 bases from V and 1 base from J; bases unmatched to any gene: 8. CDR3 protein: CASSRDRVVGNTEAFF. In DNA, the CDR3 is TGCGCCAGCAGCCGGGACAGGGTGGTTGGGAACACTGAAGCTTTCTTT. Together with reference TRBV5-1 and TRBJ1-1, the CDR3 gives the full variable domain: KAGVTQTPRYLIKTRGQQVTLSCSPISGHRSVSWYQQTPGQGLQFLFEYFSETQRNKGNFPGRFSGRQFSNSRSEMNVSTLELGDSALYLCASSRDRVVGNTEAFFGQGTRLTVV.

A single count supports this clone. The V and J genes are TRBV20-1 and TRBJ2-3; D call uncertain. The CDR3 consists of 11 residues. The V and J ends lost 3 bases and 6 bases respectively, with 7 bases between them. Germline CDR1 is DFQATT and CDR2 is SNEGSKA (reference sequence). CDR3 DNA: TGCAGTGCTAGTCTCGTGGATACGCAGTATTTT. Protein product: CSASLVDTQYF.

This sequence joins TRBV30 and TRBJ1-1, with D tentatively TRBD1 (5 bases). The CDR3 is made up of 15 amino acids. Germline CDR1 reads GTSNPN; CDR2 reads SVGIG (reference sequence). V lost 0 bases to trimming and J lost 3 bases, with 14 bases between them. CDR3 sequence reads: CAWSVGRVTDTEAFF. CDR3 DNA: TGTGCCTGGAGTGTTGGCAGGGTAACTGACACTGAAGCTTTCTTT. Filled out from reference TRBV30 and TRBJ1-1, the complete variable domain reads SQTIHQWPATLVQPVGSPLSLECTVEGTSNPNLYWYRQAAGRGLQLLFYSVGIGQISSEVPQNLSASRPQDRQFILSSKKLLLSDSGFYLCAWSVGRVTDTEAFFGQGTRLTVV.

This clone was counted between two and nine times. The genes are TRBV6-5 and TRBJ1-1; 8 bases line up with TRBD1. CDR1 and CDR2 from the germline V gene are MNHEY and SVGAGI. This CDR3 has 15 residues. Losses at the gene ends were 4 bases for V and 4 bases for J; bases not matched to a gene: 8. The CDR3 is CASSWRLTGGTEAFF. The CDR3, as DNA: TGTGCCAGCAGTTGGCGATTAACAGGGGGCACTGAAGCTTTCTTT.

This clone has just a few counts. The rearrangement links TRBV11-3 to TRBJ2-3; weak D call: TRBD1 (5 bases). V lost 1 base and J lost 2, with 13 bases in between. CDR3 length: 16 residues. Germline V lookup: CDR1 SGHNT, CDR2 YENEEA. In DNA form, the CDR3 reads TGTGCCAGCAGCTTAGGCCGATGGGGCTCCACAGATACGCAGTATTTT. This translates into CASSLGRWGSTDTQYF.

V usage is TRBV28 and J usage is TRBJ2-5; possible D gene TRBD1, 6 bases. Trimming cost V 6 bases and J 3 bases, with 14 bases left between them. The CDR3 totals 14 residues. The germline gives CDR1 MDHEN, CDR2 SYDVKM. DNA for the CDR3: TGTGCCAGCAGAGACTCCGGGACAAAAGAGACCCAGTACTTC. Residues: CASRDSGTKETQYF.

The chain recombines TRBV9 with TRBJ2-7; TRBD2 agrees at 9 bases. The CDR3 runs 16 residues. The V gene end was trimmed by 4 bases and the J gene end by 5 bases; junction bases not matched to a gene: 13. The germline CDR1 and CDR2 sequences are SGDLS and YYNGEE. CDR3: CASSPVLIAGAHEQYF. The CDR3 coding sequence is TGTGCCAGCAGCCCAGTCCTGATAGCGGGAGCCCACGAGCAGTACTTC.

The gene calls are TRBV15 and TRBJ2-7; the D gene is possibly TRBD2 (6 bases). Germline V lookup: CDR1 LNHNV, CDR2 YYDKDF (reference sequence). V lost 0 bases, J lost 5 bases, and 11 bases lay in between. This CDR3 has 14 amino acids. CDR3 DNA: TGTGCCACCAGCAGAGATCCGGGAGCCAACGAGCAGTACTTC. It yields the protein CATSRDPGANEQYF.

The gene calls are TRBV7-9 and TRBJ2-5, with TRBD1 matching over 9 bases. After removal of 4 bases from V and 5 bases from J, the junction contained 5 bases not matched to a gene. The CDR3 extends over 14 amino acids. Germline CDR1 is SEHNR and CDR2 is FQNEAQ (reference sequence). CDR3 sequence: CASSWGQGLETQYF. The CDR3 DNA reads TGTGCCAGCAGCTGGGGACAGGGCTTGGAGACCCAGTACTTC.

V and J are TRBV10-3 and TRBJ2-5; possibly TRBD1 for D (6 bases). The ends were cut back, 0 bases at V and 1 base at J, with 24 bases in the middle. This CDR3 has 20 residues. Per germline, CDR1 ENHRY and CDR2 SYGVKD. CDR3 loop: CAISESPTGPPNLPQETQYF. The CDR3 bases are TGTGCCATCAGTGAGTCTCCCACAGGGCCGCCAAACCTACCCCAAGAGACCCAGTACTTC.

The V gene is TRBV6-5, the J gene TRBJ2-7; 9 bases map to TRBD1. The CDR3 has 14 amino acids. The V gene's germline CDR1 is MNHEY and CDR2 SVGAGI. V lost 4 bases, J lost 3 bases, and 4 bases stayed unmatched. This CDR3 reads CASSLRQGGYEQYF. CDR3 nucleotides: TGTGCCAGCAGTTTGCGACAGGGGGGCTACGAGCAGTACTTC.

The chain employs TRBV7-9 and TRBJ2-2; 9 positions match TRBD2. J lost 7 bases, V lost 4 bases, and 10 bases had no gene match. This CDR3 has 16 amino acids. Germline loops: CDR1 SEHNR, CDR2 FQNEAQ (reference sequence). CDR3: CASSSPGTSMGGELFF. The CDR3 DNA reads as TGTGCCAGCAGCTCTCCCGGGACTAGCATGGGCGGGGAGCTGTTTTTT.

This clone has a handful of counts. J is TRBJ2-1 and V is TRBV7-6, with TRBD1 as a possible D gene (7 bases). Germline V gives CDR1 SGHVS, CDR2 FNYEAQ. Trimming removed 3 bases from V and 13 bases from J, with 16 bases in between. This CDR3 has 13 residues. The CDR3 sequence: CASSLGQGGLQFF. The DNA for the CDR3 is TGTGCCAGCAGCTTGGGCCAGGGGGGTCTACAGTTCTTC.

V usage is TRBV7-2 and J usage is TRBJ1-4, with TRBD1 matching 10 bases. After removal of 5 bases from V and 3 bases from J, the junction contained 9 bases not matched to a gene. Germline V gene sequence: CDR1 SGHTA, CDR2 FQGNSA. This CDR3 contains 17 residues. CDR3 in amino acids: CASSPRQGARSNEKLFF. Here the CDR3 DNA reads TGTGCCAGCAGCCCAAGACAGGGGGCTAGGTCTAATGAAAAACTGTTTTTT.

This chain uses TRBV2 with TRBJ2-1, with 10 bases identical to TRBD2. The V gene's germline CDR1 is SNHLY and CDR2 FYNNEI. The CDR3 sequence is 13 residues long. Trimming removed 7 bases from V and 14 bases from J; junction bases left unmatched: 11. The DNA of the CDR3 is TGTGCCAGCACGGATTTAGCGGGAGGTGATAAGTTCTTC. This codes for CASTDLAGGDKFF.

The chain recombines TRBV7-9 with TRBJ1-5; maybe TRBD1 (6 bases). There are 13 residues in the CDR3. Germline-derived CDR1 and CDR2 are SEHNR and FQNEAQ (reference sequence). Between the trimmed V and J ends, which lost 6 bases and 4 bases, there was a span of 10 bases. Here the CDR3 reads CASSSGVNQPQHF. CDR3 sequence (DNA): TGTGCCAGCAGTTCAGGGGTGAATCAGCCCCAGCATTTT.

This clone showed up just a few times. The V call is TRBV6-5, the J call TRBJ2-1; 8 bases align to TRBD1. Germline V gene lookup returns CDR1 MNHEY and CDR2 SVGAGI. V lost 5 bases and J lost 8; bases outside the gene matches: 5. This CDR3 contains 13 residues. The CDR3 DNA reads TGTGCCAGCAGTAGAGCCAGGGGGCATGAGCAGTTCTTC. Its translation is CASSRARGHEQFF.